Below, 12 T cell receptor beta chains from the same sample are listed, as sequenced in a study of OX40 agonist ivuxolimab in advanced cancers. Only in-frame clones appear in the TCRdb table, and some are missing; sequencing was by immunoSEQ multiplex PCR. The repertoire includes 100,000 or so clones, more than 75% of them detected once, and roughly 2.1% sits in the top ten. This specimen was CD4+ or CD8+ T cells sorted from blood, taken in a trial of the OX40 agonist ivuxolimab. The receptors were gathered from an adult with an advanced solid tumor such as melanoma, head and neck, liver or kidney cancer.

The rearrangement uses TRBV2 and TRBJ2-5, with a weak D call TRBD2 (6 bases). CDR1 is SNHLY and CDR2 is FYNNEI in the germline V gene. V was trimmed by 2 bases and J by 5 bases, leaving 15 bases between them. The CDR3 runs to 15 residues. In DNA form, the CDR3 reads TGTGCCAGCAGTGAAAGTACTAGCCGGATGGAGACCCAGTACTTC. Translation gives CASSESTSRMETQYF.

The rearrangement links TRBV6-6 to TRBJ1-2; D unclear. This CDR3 is 14 amino acids long. The V gene lost 8 bases and the J gene lost 2 bases, with 15 bases spanning the gap. Per germline, CDR1 MNHNY and CDR2 SVGAGI (reference sequence). The chain's CDR3 is CASGPPRGNYGYTF. The CDR3 DNA follows: TGTGCCAGCGGTCCCCCGCGAGGGAACTATGGCTACACCTTC.

The rearrangement uses TRBV27 and TRBJ2-5, with D hard to call. Trimming pared 5 bases from V and 0 bases from J, leaving 10 bases between. Germline CDR1 reads MNHEY; CDR2 reads SMNVEV (reference sequence). This CDR3 has 14 residues. CDR3 protein: CASSPVGDQETQYF. The CDR3 DNA is TGTGCCAGCAGTCCGGTAGGAGACCAAGAGACCCAGTACTTC.

J is TRBJ1-4 and V is TRBV11-2; D is unclear. In germline, CDR1 is SGHAT, CDR2 FQNNGV. Trimming left V 1 base short and J 2 bases short, with 14 bases between. The CDR3 has 17 residues. This chain's CDR3 is CASSLAFRGGTNEKLFF. CDR3 sequence (DNA): TGTGCCAGCAGCTTAGCCTTTCGGGGAGGGACTAATGAAAAACTGTTTTTT.

The chain joins TRBV7-3 to TRBJ1-1, with 7 nucleotides matching TRBD1. The CDR3 is 13 amino acids. Germline CDR1 reads SGHTA; CDR2 reads FQGTGA. The V and J ends lost 2 bases and 7 bases, in that order; junction bases with no gene match: 4. CDR3 residues: CASSLSSGGEAFF. In DNA, the CDR3 is TGTGCCAGCAGCTTATCGTCAGGGGGTGAAGCTTTCTTT.

The chain is built from TRBV27 and TRBJ1-2; possibly TRBD1 for D (5 bases). Germline CDR1 reads MNHEY; CDR2 reads SMNVEV (reference sequence). Trimming cost V 5 bases and J 6 bases, with 13 bases left between them. CDR3 length equals 13 residues. The CDR3 region is CASSLRDGDGYTF. The CDR3 bases are TGTGCCAGCAGTCTCAGGGATGGCGATGGCTACACCTTC.

This clone was counted a single time. This chain links TRBV19 with TRBJ2-3, with 11 bases matching TRBD2. Per germline, CDR1 LNHDA and CDR2 SQIVND (reference sequence). The length of the CDR3 is 18 residues. V was pared by 0 bases and J by 5 bases, with 10 bases of the junction left unmatched. The CDR3 coding sequence is TGTGCCAGTAGTATAGACCCCCCGACTAGCGGGACAAGAGATACGCAGTATTTT. It yields the protein CASSIDPPTSGTRDTQYF.

The chain combines TRBV28 with TRBJ2-1, with D unresolved. Germline V gene sequence: CDR1 MDHEN, CDR2 SYDVKM. CDR3 length: 11 amino acids. V lost 6 bases and J 7 bases, leaving 7 bases between the germline ends. The DNA for the CDR3 is TGTGCCAGCAGGGAACGGAATGAGCAGTTCTTC. It encodes CASRERNEQFF.

This chain connects TRBV7-9 to TRBJ2-5, with a possible D match to TRBD1 (6 bases). CDR1 SEHNR and CDR2 FQNEAQ come from the germline V gene (reference sequence). V shed 8 bases and J shed 2 bases, with 15 bases lying between them. CDR3 size: 14 residues. Written as DNA, the CDR3 is TGTGCCAGCCTCGACCGACAGGAACAAGAGACCCAGTACTTC. Amino acid sequence: CASLDRQEQETQYF.

This chain uses TRBV19 with TRBJ1-2; D is unresolved. This CDR3 contains 16 residues. Germline CDR1 LNHDA, CDR2 SQIVND (reference sequence). V lost 7 bases to trimming and J lost 4 bases, with 22 bases between them. In DNA, the CDR3 is TGTGCCAGTAATGCCCCGGGAGAGAGATTAGGCTATGGCTACACCTTC. Translated: CASNAPGERLGYGYTF. The variable domain in full, completed from reference TRBV19 and TRBJ1-2, reads DGGITQSPKYLFRKEGQNVTLSCEQNLNHDAMYWYRQDPGQGLRLIYYSQIVNDFQKGDIAEGYSVSREKKESFPLTVTSAQKNPTAFYLCASNAPGERLGYGYTFGSGTRLTVV.

The rearrangement joins TRBV28 to TRBJ1-5, with D maybe TRBD1 (6 bases). The germline V gene encodes CDR1 MDHEN and CDR2 SYDVKM. Between the trimmed V and J ends, which lost 2 bases and 6 bases, there was a span of 11 bases. The CDR3 loop spans 14 amino acids. The CDR3 here is CASSLGGGSQPQHF. The CDR3 bases are TGTGCCAGCAGTTTAGGCGGGGGCAGTCAGCCCCAGCATTTT.

The chain recombines TRBV7-9 with TRBJ1-2; possibly TRBD1 for D (6 bases). The germline V gene encodes CDR1 SEHNR and CDR2 FQNEAQ (reference sequence). This CDR3 has 12 residues. The V end lost 3 bases, the J end lost 8 bases, and 10 bases lay between the germline ends. The CDR3 DNA is TGTGCCAGCAGCTTGGGGGCCGGGGGCTACACCTTC. Translation gives CASSLGAGGYTF.